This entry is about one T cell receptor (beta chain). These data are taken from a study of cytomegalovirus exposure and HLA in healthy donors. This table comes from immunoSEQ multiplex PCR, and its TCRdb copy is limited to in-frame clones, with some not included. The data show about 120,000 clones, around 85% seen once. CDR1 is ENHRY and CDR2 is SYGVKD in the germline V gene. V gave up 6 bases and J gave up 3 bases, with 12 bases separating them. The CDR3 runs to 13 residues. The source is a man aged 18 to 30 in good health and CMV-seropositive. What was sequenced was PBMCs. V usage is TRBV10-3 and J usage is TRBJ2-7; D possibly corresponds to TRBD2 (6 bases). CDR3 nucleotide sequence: TGTGCCATCAGCCGGGACTCTCGCTACGAGCAGTACTTC. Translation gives CAISRDSRYEQYF.